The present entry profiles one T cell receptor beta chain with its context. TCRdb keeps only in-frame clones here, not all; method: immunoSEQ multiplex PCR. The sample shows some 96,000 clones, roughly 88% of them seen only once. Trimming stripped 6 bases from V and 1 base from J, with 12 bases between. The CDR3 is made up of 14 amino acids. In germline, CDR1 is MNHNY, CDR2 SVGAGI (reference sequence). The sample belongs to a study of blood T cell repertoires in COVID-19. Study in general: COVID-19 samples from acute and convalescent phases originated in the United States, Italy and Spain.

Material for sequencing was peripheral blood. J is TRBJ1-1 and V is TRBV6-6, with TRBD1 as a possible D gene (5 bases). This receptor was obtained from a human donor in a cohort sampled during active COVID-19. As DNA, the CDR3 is TGTGCCAGCAGCTATAATACAGGGAACACTGAAGCTTTCTTT. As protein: CASSYNTGNTEAFF.